What follows are 17 T cell receptor beta chains derived from one specimen sequenced in a study of blood T cell repertoires in COVID-19 (dated by TCRdb to the early 2020s). Libraries were built with the immunoSEQ multiplex PCR assay. The source is immuneACCESS, and TCRdb retained only in-frame sequences with V and J called. Part of the clones is not carried over; for the studies checked, unresolved V genes explain less than half of this, and the remainder is unexplained. The sample records 100,000 to 150,000 clones, 85% to 90% of which are singletons. Around 3.3% of the sample rests with the top ten. The sample was peripheral blood. These receptors originate from an elderly woman with COVID-19, enrolled during active disease.

This chain joins TRBV5-6 and TRBJ2-1; maybe TRBD2 (5 bases). Germline CDR1 reads SGHDT; CDR2 reads YYEEEE. Trimming left V 3 bases short and J 4 bases short, with 14 bases between. The CDR3 runs 15 residues. CDR3 region: CASSSRLSGYNEQFF. CDR3 coding DNA: TGTGCCAGCAGCTCCAGGTTGTCGGGGTACAATGAGCAGTTCTTC.

The CDR3 region has the DNA TGTGCCACCAGTGATGCAGGGACTCTAGTGGGTGGCTACACCTTC. Encoded protein: CATSDAGTLVGGYTF. The rearrangement uses TRBV24-1 and TRBJ1-2, with D possibly matching TRBD1 (5 bases). V dropped 3 bases and J dropped 7 bases, with 17 bases sitting between them. Per germline, CDR1 KGHDR and CDR2 SFDVKD. This CDR3 has 15 amino acids.

The CDR3 loop is CASSSRIPPYEQYF. CDR3 nucleotide sequence: TGCGCCAGCAGCTCCAGGATTCCTCCCTACGAGCAGTACTTC. This rearrangement joins TRBV5-1 to TRBJ2-7; D gene uncertain. The CDR3 is 14 residues long. V was trimmed by 3 bases and J by 2 bases, leaving 12 bases between them. Germline CDR1 reads SGHRS; CDR2 reads YFSETQ.

This chain connects TRBV18 to TRBJ1-2, with 10 bases fitting TRBD1. With V trimmed by 0 bases and J by 0 bases, 7 bases remained unmatched. Germline V lookup: CDR1 KGHSH, CDR2 LQKENI. This CDR3 region has 18 residues. CDR3 nucleotides: TGTGCCAGCTCACCACCTTTGGGACAGGGGAGCTCTAACTATGGCTACACCTTC. This translates into CASSPPLGQGSSNYGYTF.

V and J are TRBV19 and TRBJ2-7; maybe TRBD2 (6 bases). The germline gives CDR1 LNHDA, CDR2 SQIVND (reference sequence). The V gene lost 3 bases and the J gene lost 1 base, with 13 bases spanning the gap. The CDR3 totals 15 residues. CDR3 sequence reads: CASSIGGTTSYEQYF. The DNA for the CDR3 is TGTGCCAGTAGTATTGGGGGGACCACATCCTACGAGCAGTACTTC.

The chain uses TRBV12-3 or TRBV12-4 and TRBJ1-5; 10 nucleotides line up with TRBD1. Germline trimming cut 5 bases from V and 7 bases from J; bases unmatched to any gene: 2. The CDR3 runs to 13 residues. The CDR3 protein is CASSRTGGQPQHF. Here the CDR3 DNA reads TGTGCCAGCAGTCGGACAGGGGGACAGCCCCAGCATTTT.

The chain joins TRBV27 to TRBJ2-6, with D perhaps matching TRBD2 (6 bases). The CDR3 totals 14 residues. The germline gives CDR1 MNHEY, CDR2 SMNVEV (reference sequence). Trimming took off 11 bases at V and 1 base at J, with 12 bases between the two ends. The CDR3 here is CALAGGSGANVLTF. The CDR3 region has the DNA TGTGCCCTGGCCGGGGGATCTGGGGCCAACGTCCTGACTTTC.

This chain connects TRBV6-2 or TRBV6-3 to TRBJ2-3; 9 bases match TRBD2. V dropped 0 bases and J dropped 3; count of bases not matched to a gene: 10. Per germline, CDR1 MNHEY and CDR2 SVGEGT. The CDR3 is 18 amino acids. The CDR3 DNA is TGTGCCAGCAGTTACTCCCCCGCGGCTAGCGGGATAACAGATACGCAGTATTTT. It translates to CASSYSPAASGITDTQYF.

This clone was seen a few times. The V and J genes are TRBV19 and TRBJ2-2; D unclear. This CDR3 is built from 14 residues. From germline, CDR1 is LNHDA and CDR2 SQIVND (reference sequence). V was trimmed by 3 bases and J by 1 base, leaving 6 bases between them. The CDR3 is CASSIDMNTGELFF. CDR3 DNA: TGTGCCAGTAGTATCGACATGAACACCGGGGAGCTGTTTTTT.

V is TRBV27 and J is TRBJ1-5; the D is unclear. The ends were cut back, 3 bases at V and 1 base at J, with 7 bases in the middle. The CDR3 has 14 residues. Germline assignment: CDR1 MNHEY and CDR2 SMNVEV (reference sequence). CDR3: CASSLSLSNQPQHF. In DNA, the CDR3 is TGTGCCAGCAGTTTGTCCCTGAGCAATCAGCCCCAGCATTTT.

The chain couples TRBV7-2 to TRBJ2-3; TRBD2 aligns across 8 bases. The CDR3 loop spans 14 amino acids. In germline, CDR1 is SGHTA, CDR2 FQGNSA. J gave up 6 bases and V 2 bases, and 4 bases lay outside the gene matches. CDR3 nucleotide sequence: TGTGCCAGCAGCTTACGGGAGGGCCCTGATACGCAGTATTTT. It translates to CASSLREGPDTQYF.

The chain is built from TRBV28 and TRBJ2-7; D is unclear. The CDR3 totals 11 residues. Germline V gene lookup returns CDR1 MDHEN and CDR2 SYDVKM. Trimming took off 7 bases at V and 4 bases at J, with 8 bases between the two ends. As DNA, the CDR3 is TGTGCCAGCAAGTCAACATACGAGCAGTACTTC. Protein sequence: CASKSTYEQYF.

The chain is built from TRBV3-1 (or the pseudogene TRBV3-2) and TRBJ1-2, with TRBD1 identical over 7 bases. V shed 4 bases and J 2 bases; nucleotides not matched to a gene: 10. Looked up from germline, CDR1 is LGHDT and CDR2 is YNNKEL (reference sequence). The CDR3 consists of 16 residues. CDR3 sequence reads: CASSPEALQGNYGYTF. As DNA, the CDR3 is TGTGCCAGCAGCCCGGAGGCCTTACAGGGGAACTATGGCTACACCTTC.

V usage is TRBV13 and J usage is TRBJ2-3, with D possibly TRBD2 on 6 matching bases. The V end lost 4 bases, the J end lost 2 bases, and 10 bases lay between the germline ends. CDR1 and CDR2 (germline): PRHDT, FYEKMQ (reference sequence). CDR3 length: 14 amino acids. CDR3 coding DNA: TGTGCCAGCAGCTACCGGGACTTCACAGATACGCAGTATTTT. This encodes CASSYRDFTDTQYF. Variable domain in full (rest from reference TRBV13 and TRBJ2-3): AAGVIQSPRHLIKEKRETATLKCYPIPRHDTVYWYQQGPGQDPQFLISFYEKMQSDKGSIPDRFSAQQFSDYHSELNMSSLELGDSALYFCASSYRDFTDTQYFGPGTRLTVL.

CDR3 residues: CASSPGAYEQYF. CDR3 DNA: TGTGCCAGCAGCCCCGGGGCCTACGAGCAGTACTTC. The rearrangement joins TRBV3-1 (or the pseudogene TRBV3-2) to TRBJ2-7, with D maybe TRBD2 (5 bases). CDR1 is LGHDT, CDR2 YNNKEL, per germline (reference sequence). There are 12 residues in the CDR3. With 4 bases removed from V and 2 bases from J, the gap between germline ends came to 6 bases.

The chain employs TRBV7-8 and TRBJ1-6; D remains ambiguous. CDR3 size: 15 residues. Germline V gene lookup returns CDR1 SGHVS and CDR2 FQNEAQ. Trimming removed 5 bases from V and 2 bases from J, with 10 bases in between. The CDR3 nucleotides are TGTGCCAGCAGCCGCTCGTCGGCCTATAATTCACCCCTCCACTTT. It yields the protein CASSRSSAYNSPLHF.

The CDR3 bases are TGTGCCAGCAGCCCCACCGGGACAGGGGTAGTAGGGACTGAAGCTTTCTTT. Its translation is CASSPTGTGVVGTEAFF. The rearrangement links TRBV5-4 to TRBJ1-1; 10 positions match TRBD1. Germline CDR1 is SGHNT and CDR2 is YYREEE (reference sequence). V gave up 4 bases and J gave up 5 bases; unmatched junction bases: 14. The length of the CDR3 is 17 residues.